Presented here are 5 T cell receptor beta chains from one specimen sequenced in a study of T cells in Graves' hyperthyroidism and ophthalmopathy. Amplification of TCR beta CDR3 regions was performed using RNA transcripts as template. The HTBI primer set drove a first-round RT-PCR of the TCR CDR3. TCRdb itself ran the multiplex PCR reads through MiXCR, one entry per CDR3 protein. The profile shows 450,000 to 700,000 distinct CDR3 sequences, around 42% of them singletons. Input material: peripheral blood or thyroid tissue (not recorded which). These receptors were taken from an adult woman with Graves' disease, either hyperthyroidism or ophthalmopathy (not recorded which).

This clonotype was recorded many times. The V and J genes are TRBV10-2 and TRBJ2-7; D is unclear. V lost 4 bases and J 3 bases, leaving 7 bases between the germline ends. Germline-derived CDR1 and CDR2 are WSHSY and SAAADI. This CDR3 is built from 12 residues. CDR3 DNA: TGCGCCAGCAGTGCGACGAACTACGAGCAGTACTTC. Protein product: CASSATNYEQYF.

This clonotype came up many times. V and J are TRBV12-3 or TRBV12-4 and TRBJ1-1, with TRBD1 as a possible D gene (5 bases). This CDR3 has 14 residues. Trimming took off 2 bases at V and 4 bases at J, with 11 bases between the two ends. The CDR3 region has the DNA TGTGCCAGCAGTTTATCGGGGGTGGGCACTGAAGCTTTCTTT. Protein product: CASSLSGVGTEAFF.

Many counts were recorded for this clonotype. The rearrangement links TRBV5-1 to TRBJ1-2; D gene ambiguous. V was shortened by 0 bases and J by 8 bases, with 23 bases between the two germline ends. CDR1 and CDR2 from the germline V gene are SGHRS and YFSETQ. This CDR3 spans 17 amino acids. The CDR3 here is CASSLAEGFVGSGGYTF. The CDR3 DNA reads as TGCGCCAGCAGCTTGGCGGAGGGCTTCGTTGGTTCGGGGGGCTACACCTTC.

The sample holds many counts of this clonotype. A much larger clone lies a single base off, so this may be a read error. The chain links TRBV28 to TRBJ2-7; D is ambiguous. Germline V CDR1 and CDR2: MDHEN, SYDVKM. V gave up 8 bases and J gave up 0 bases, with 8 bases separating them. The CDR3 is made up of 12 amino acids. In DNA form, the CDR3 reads TGTGCCAGCGGCTTCCTCTCCTACGAGCAGTACTTC. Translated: CASGFLSYEQYF.

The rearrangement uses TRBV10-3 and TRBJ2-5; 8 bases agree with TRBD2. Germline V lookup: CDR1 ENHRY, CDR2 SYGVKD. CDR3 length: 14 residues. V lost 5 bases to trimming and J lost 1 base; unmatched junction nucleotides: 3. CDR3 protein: CAISPGLAQETQYF. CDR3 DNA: TGTGCCATCAGTCCTGGACTAGCCCAAGAGACCCAGTACTTC.